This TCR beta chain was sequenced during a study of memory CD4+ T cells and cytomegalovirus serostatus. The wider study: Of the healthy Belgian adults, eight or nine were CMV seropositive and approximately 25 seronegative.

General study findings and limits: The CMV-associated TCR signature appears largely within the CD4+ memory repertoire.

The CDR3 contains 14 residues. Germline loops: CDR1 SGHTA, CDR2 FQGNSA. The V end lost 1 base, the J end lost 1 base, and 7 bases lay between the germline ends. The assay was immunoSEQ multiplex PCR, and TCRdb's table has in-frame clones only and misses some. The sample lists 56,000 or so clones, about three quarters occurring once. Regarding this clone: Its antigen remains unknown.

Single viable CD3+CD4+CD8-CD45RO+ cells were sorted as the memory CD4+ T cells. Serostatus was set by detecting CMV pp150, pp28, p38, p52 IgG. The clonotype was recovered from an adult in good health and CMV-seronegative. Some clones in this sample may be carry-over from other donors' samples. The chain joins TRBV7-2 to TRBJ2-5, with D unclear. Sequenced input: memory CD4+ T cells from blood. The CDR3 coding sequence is TGTGCCAGCAGCTTAGGGCCAGGCCAAGAGACCCAGTACTTC. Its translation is CASSLGPGQETQYF.